The 27 T cell receptor beta chains below all came from one sample that was sequenced in a study of blood T cells in healthy people across ages. It was with a sample-barcoded 5' primer and a J-beta primer mix that a second PCR of roughly 6 to 12 cycles was run. Using its own MiXCR run on the 5' RACE reads, TCRdb lists one record per CDR3 protein. The table shows approximately 1,700,000 distinct CDR3 sequences, with 39% occurring only once. Sequenced sample: blood. All receptors come from a human donor in good health.

The chain carries TRBV5-1 and TRBJ2-7; D not certain. Trimming pared 6 bases from V and 3 bases from J, leaving 16 bases between. Germline V CDR1 and CDR2: SGHRS, YFSETQ. This CDR3 contains 14 residues. For the CDR3, the DNA is TGCGCCAGCAACTCAACATCACCTAACTACGAGCAGTACTTC. It encodes CASNSTSPNYEQYF.

The genes are TRBV2 and TRBJ2-1; perhaps D is TRBD1 or TRBD2 (5 bases each). Germline V gene sequence: CDR1 SNHLY, CDR2 FYNNEI. The CDR3 has 14 amino acids. V dropped 6 bases and J dropped 8 bases, with 17 bases sitting between them. This chain's CDR3 is CASRGWDGTDEQFF. CDR3 coding DNA: TGTGCCAGCAGAGGCTGGGATGGGACCGATGAGCAGTTCTTC.

Note on this clonotype: Given a much more abundant clone one base away, this may be a read error. V is TRBV29-1 and J is TRBJ2-4, with 7 bases lining up with TRBD2. Trimming cost V 3 bases and J 13 bases; bases outside gene matches: 24. Germline V gives CDR1 SQVTM, CDR2 ANQGSEA. CDR3 length: 17 residues. CDR3 coding DNA: TGCAGCGTTGAGGGTTTCACGGGCGGGGGATACTACAATGAGCAGTACTTC. Protein sequence: CSVEGFTGGGYYNEQYF.

The table lists this clonotype with a few counts. The chain is built from TRBV3-1 and TRBJ1-5; TRBD1 might be the D (6 bases). Looked up from germline, CDR1 is LGHDT and CDR2 is YNNKEL (reference sequence). The CDR3 totals 18 residues. Trimming left V 0 bases short and J 7 bases short, with 22 bases between. CDR3 in amino acids: CASSQEGGHPGGSQPQHF. CDR3 DNA: TGTGCCAGCAGCCAAGAGGGGGGGCACCCCGGGGGGTCACAGCCCCAGCATTTT.

In regard to this clonotype: Its ends do not fully match the called genes, so a read error is possible. The chain links TRBV4-2 to TRBJ2-5; a weak D match, TRBD1 (6 bases). Germline V gives CDR1 LGHNA, CDR2 YNFKEQ. The CDR3 runs 14 residues. Here the CDR3 reads CASSLRTPRGTPYF. For the CDR3, the DNA is TGTGCCAGCAGCCTCCGGACTCCAAGGGGGACCCCGTACTTC.

Points on this clonotype: One junction end disagrees with the germline gene, perhaps due to a read error. V and J are TRBV29-1 and TRBJ2-3, with D possibly being TRBD1 (5 bases). The germline CDR1 and CDR2 sequences are SQVTM and ANQGSEA. The CDR3 contains 14 residues. CDR3 amino acids: CSVGGSVGTDTQDF. The CDR3 nucleotides read TGCAGCGTTGGGGGCAGCGTCGGCACAGATACGCAGGATTTT.

This clonotype was detected only a few times. This chain links TRBV10-3 with TRBJ1-2; tentative D call: TRBD1 (5 bases). V was pared by 3 bases and J by 6 bases, with 14 bases between. The germline V gene encodes CDR1 ENHRY and CDR2 SYGVKD. The CDR3 contains 14 residues. Here the CDR3 reads CAISDRRVADGYTF. The CDR3 region has the DNA TGTGCCATCAGTGACCGCAGGGTTGCGGATGGCTACACCTTC.

The chain is built from TRBV30 and TRBJ2-5; 7 nucleotides align to TRBD2. CDR1 and CDR2 from the germline V gene are GTSNPN and SVGIG (reference sequence). The CDR3 consists of 13 residues. V trimming: 0 bases; J trimming: 5 bases; junction bases outside the gene matches: 3. The CDR3 nucleotides are TGTGCCTGGAGTGTTGCGGGGGTGGAGACCCAGTACTTC. Translated, it gives CAWSVAGVETQYF.

The chain combines TRBV21-1 with TRBJ2-7. TRBV21-1 is labeled a pseudogene. This CDR3 spans 15 amino acids. DNA of the CDR3: TGTGCCAGCAGCAAGGGGTCTTGCAAGCCGGACGAGCAGTACTTC. Protein sequence: CASSKGSCKPDEQYF.

The rearrangement uses TRBV7-8 and TRBJ1-5; tentative D call: TRBD1 (5 bases). The CDR3 totals 14 residues. Deletions cut 5 bases from V and 5 bases from J, with 13 bases between. The germline V gene encodes CDR1 SGHVS and CDR2 FQNEAQ. Here the CDR3 reads CASSPGSIYQPQHF. DNA of the CDR3: TGTGCCAGCAGCCCAGGGTCCATTTATCAGCCCCAGCATTTT.

The rearrangement links TRBV12-3 or TRBV12-4 to TRBJ1-1, with no clear D. The CDR3 is 12 residues long. V gave up 3 bases and J gave up 4 bases, with 6 bases separating them. This CDR3 is CASSFPLTEAFF. DNA for the CDR3: TGTGCCAGCAGTTTCCCCCTCACTGAAGCTTTCTTT.

The table lists this clonotype with a few counts. This sequence joins TRBV6-6 and TRBJ2-2; no definite D call. The germline V and J ends were trimmed by 5 bases and 5 bases, with 12 bases remaining between them. Germline V gene sequence: CDR1 MNHNY, CDR2 SVGAGI (reference sequence). The length of the CDR3 is 14 residues. CDR3: CASSPQLNTGELFF. The CDR3 region has the DNA TGTGCCAGCAGTCCACAATTGAATACCGGGGAGCTGTTTTTT.

The chain is built from TRBV10-3 and TRBJ2-3; tentatively, D is TRBD2 (6 bases). The CDR3 has 20 amino acids. Germline V lookup: CDR1 ENHRY, CDR2 SYGVKD. Trimming took 3 bases from V and 0 from J, leaving 25 bases between them. In DNA, the CDR3 is TGTGCCATCAGTGACCACTCCCGATTCCGGGGACTCCAGAGCACAGATACGCAGTATTTT. This sequence encodes CAISDHSRFRGLQSTDTQYF.

This clonotype was detected only a few times. The CDR3 spells CASSPSSVGSSGANVLTF. In DNA, the CDR3 is TGTGCCAGCAGCCCCTCCTCTGTTGGGTCCTCTGGGGCCAACGTCCTGACTTTC. The chain is built from TRBV7-6 and TRBJ2-6, with no clear D. This CDR3 comprises 18 residues. The germline CDR1 and CDR2 sequences are SGHVS and FNYEAQ. V was pared by 5 bases and J by 0 bases, with 17 bases between. Based on the CDR3 plus reference TRBV7-6 and TRBJ2-6, the full variable domain is GAGVSQSPRYKVTKRGQDVALRCDPISGHVSLYWYRQALGQGPEFLTYFNYEAQQDKSGLPNDRFSAERPEGSISTLTIQRTEQRDSAMYRCASSPSSVGSSGANVLTFGAGSRLTVL.

This clonotype was observed a handful of times. V and J are TRBV24-1 and TRBJ2-7; either TRBD1 or TRBD2 may supply D (5 bases each). The CDR3 is 16 residues long. Trimming removed 3 bases at V and 4 bases at J, with 18 bases between. The germline V gene encodes CDR1 KGHDR and CDR2 SFDVKD. Written as DNA, the CDR3 is TGTGCCACCAGTGATGGGGGTATTATCCGTCCGTACGAGCAGTACTTC. Its protein product is CATSDGGIIRPYEQYF.

This clonotype was seen only a few times. V and J are TRBV2 and TRBJ2-3; the match to TRBD2 covers 8 bases. CDR1 and CDR2 (germline): SNHLY, FYNNEI. This CDR3 is 16 amino acids long. With 0 bases clipped from V and 4 bases from J, the junction kept 6 bases outside the gene matches. The CDR3 sequence is CASSEALAGTPDTQYF. The CDR3 DNA reads TGTGCCAGCAGTGAAGCGCTAGCGGGTACCCCAGATACGCAGTATTTT.

This sequence joins TRBV15 and TRBJ2-3, with a weak D call TRBD2 (5 bases). Germline-derived CDR1 and CDR2 are LNHNV and YYDKDF (reference sequence). The CDR3 has 16 residues. Trimming stripped 0 bases from V and 1 base from J, with 11 bases between. The CDR3 DNA reads TGTGCCACCAGCAGAGATCTCTGGCGGGGCACAGATACGCAGTATTTT. This encodes CATSRDLWRGTDTQYF.

The V and J genes are TRBV20-1 and TRBJ2-7, with unresolved D. V was trimmed by 3 bases and J by 0 bases, leaving 12 bases between them. There are 14 residues in the CDR3. Per the germline V gene, CDR1 is DFQATT and CDR2 is SNEGSKA (reference sequence). The DNA for the CDR3 is TGCAGTGCTAGTCGGGTGGAAAGCTCCTACGAGCAGTACTTC. Amino acids: CSASRVESSYEQYF.

V is TRBV7-2 and J is TRBJ1-5; 9 bases agree with TRBD1. CDR1 SGHTA and CDR2 FQGNSA come from the germline V gene. V gave up 5 bases and J gave up 6 bases; unmatched junction bases: 11. The CDR3 is made up of 16 amino acids. The CDR3: CASSPDRGSNSQPQHF. The CDR3 DNA sequence: TGTGCCAGCAGCCCGGACAGGGGCTCTAATTCTCAGCCCCAGCATTTT.

The chain uses TRBV5-1 and TRBJ2-4, with 8 bases identical to TRBD2. The J call could be wrong; TRBJ2-7 is a better fit for the DNA end. The CDR3 is made up of 13 amino acids. CDR1 and CDR2 from the germline V gene are SGHRS and YFSETQ. The CDR3 loop reads CASGQAGAYEQYF. The DNA of the CDR3 is TGCGCCAGCGGTCAAGCGGGGGCATACGAGCAGTACTTC.

This clonotype was picked up a small number of times. The rearrangement joins TRBV7-8 to TRBJ2-1; no clear D. CDR1 is SGHVS, CDR2 FQNEAQ, per germline. The CDR3 totals 14 residues. The V and J ends lost 5 bases and 10 bases respectively, with 18 bases between them. The CDR3 sequence: CASSPRLDGSEQFF. In DNA form, the CDR3 reads TGTGCCAGCAGCCCCCGCCTGGACGGTAGCGAGCAGTTCTTC.

The chain couples TRBV7-2 to TRBJ1-4; D ambiguous. Between the trimmed V and J ends, which lost 3 bases and 5 bases, there was a span of 10 bases. Looked up from germline, CDR1 is SGHTA and CDR2 is FQGNSA. The CDR3 spans 14 residues. The CDR3 nucleotides read TGTGCCAGCAGCTTTAACAGCCCGAATGAAAAACTGTTTTTT. This translates into CASSFNSPNEKLFF.

V gene TRBV20-1 combines with J gene TRBJ2-7; TRBD2 agrees at 12 bases. This CDR3 is 16 amino acids long. Germline trimming cut 3 bases from V and 7 bases from J; bases unmatched to any gene: 13. The germline CDR1 and CDR2 sequences are DFQATT and SNEGSKA (reference sequence). CDR3 sequence reads: CSASQASGGVYNEQYF. The CDR3 DNA is TGCAGTGCTAGTCAGGCTAGCGGGGGGGTCTACAATGAGCAGTACTTC.

The gene calls are TRBV6-5 and TRBJ1-2; no clear D. The V end was cut by 6 bases, the J end by 5 bases, with 16 bases between. Germline V gene sequence: CDR1 MNHEY, CDR2 SVGAGI. The CDR3 runs 14 residues. The CDR3 region is CASSDPGLFYGYTF. The CDR3 coding sequence is TGTGCCAGCAGCGACCCAGGACTTTTTTATGGCTACACCTTC.

The V call is TRBV4-1, the J call TRBJ2-1; D gene uncertain. The CDR3 is 15 amino acids. Looked up from germline, CDR1 is MGHRA and CDR2 is YSYEKL. V was pared by 3 bases and J by 4 bases, with 13 bases between. DNA of the CDR3: TGCGCCAGCAGCCAGGTGGAAGTAGGGTACAATGAGCAGTTCTTC. It is translated as CASSQVEVGYNEQFF.

This clonotype was observed a handful of times. CDR3 residues: CASSITGGASYNEQFF. The CDR3 nucleotides are TGTGCCAGCAGCATCACAGGGGGCGCGTCCTACAATGAGCAGTTCTTC. This chain joins TRBV7-3 and TRBJ2-1; TRBD1 agrees at 9 bases. CDR1 and CDR2 from the germline V gene are SGHTA and FQGTGA. The CDR3 is 16 amino acids. V gave up 5 bases and J gave up 1 base; unmatched junction bases: 6.

This clonotype was observed many times. This rearrangement joins TRBV10-3 to TRBJ2-5; D remains ambiguous. TRBJ2-7 explains the end of the DNA better; the J call may be wrong. Germline values: CDR1 ENHRY, CDR2 SYGVKD. The CDR3 runs 13 residues. In DNA, the CDR3 is TGTGCCATCAGTGAATTTGTTGCCTACGAGCAGTACTTC. Amino acids: CAISEFVAYEQYF.